The sequence of this T cell receptor beta chain was determined in a study of T cells after yellow fever vaccination. A 5'RACE template-switching step, the method used to make TCR cDNA, added a universal primer site and UMIs. Using its own MiXCR run on the 5' RACE reads, TCRdb lists one record per CDR3 protein. The sample consists of a few hundred thousand distinct CDR3 sequences, 5.2% of them appearing once. Findings of the study overall: In FACS-sorted repertoires, abundant clonotypes from the bulk population could appear as contaminants. Booster sampling recovered most clones from primary vaccination (roughly 96% CD4, around 88% CD8).

The CDR3 covers 16 residues. Trimming shortened V by 6 bases and J by 0 bases, and 14 bases separated the two germline ends. This clonotype showed up just a few times. Its antigen is not known. The source was CD4+ T cells sorted from PBMCs, collected on the day of the yellow fever booster vaccination. This chain uses TRBV12-3 or TRBV12-4 with TRBJ2-2, with TRBD1 as a possible D gene (6 bases). The sequence was obtained from a man aged 18 to 29 who received the YFV17D yellow fever vaccine. CDR3 region: CASRPRTAANTGELFF. In DNA, the CDR3 is TGTGCCAGCAGGCCACGGACAGCCGCGAACACCGGGGAGCTGTTTTTT.